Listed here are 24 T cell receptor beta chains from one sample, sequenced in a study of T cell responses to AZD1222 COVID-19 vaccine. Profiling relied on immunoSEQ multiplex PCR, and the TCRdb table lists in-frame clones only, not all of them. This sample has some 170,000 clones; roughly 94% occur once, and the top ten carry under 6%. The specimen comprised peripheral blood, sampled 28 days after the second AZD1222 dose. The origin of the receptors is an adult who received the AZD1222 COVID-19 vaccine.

CDR3 in amino acids: CAADRAGGAFF. In DNA, the CDR3 is TGTGCCGCAGACAGGGCTGGGGGGGCTTTCTTT. The genes are TRBV30 and TRBJ1-1; the match to TRBD1 covers 7 bases. Trimming cost V 8 bases and J 11 bases; bases outside gene matches: 11. CDR1 and CDR2 (germline): GTSNPN, SVGIG (reference sequence). The CDR3 consists of 11 residues.

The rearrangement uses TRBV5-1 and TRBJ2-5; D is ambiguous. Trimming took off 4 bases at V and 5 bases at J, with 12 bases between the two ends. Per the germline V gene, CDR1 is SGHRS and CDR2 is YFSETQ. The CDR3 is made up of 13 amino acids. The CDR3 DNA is TGCGCCAGCAGCCCAGGTATGGGCGAGACCCAGTACTTC. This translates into CASSPGMGETQYF.

The CDR3 spells CASSQEGRRGTDTQYF. For the CDR3, the DNA is TGTGCCAGCAGCCAAGAGGGACGGAGAGGCACAGATACGCAGTATTTT. This chain links TRBV3-1 (or the pseudogene TRBV3-2) with TRBJ2-3; perhaps D is TRBD1 or TRBD2 (5 bases each). Germline-derived CDR1 and CDR2 are LGHDT and YNNKEL (reference sequence). The CDR3 runs to 16 residues. Trimming took off 0 bases at V and 1 base at J, with 11 bases between the two ends.

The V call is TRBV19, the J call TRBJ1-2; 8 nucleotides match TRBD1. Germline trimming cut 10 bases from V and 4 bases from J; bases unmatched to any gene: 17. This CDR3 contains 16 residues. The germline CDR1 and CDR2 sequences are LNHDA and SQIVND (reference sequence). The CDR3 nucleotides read TGTGCCACCCAAGCTAACCTGGGACAGGCCGTCTATGGCTACACCTTC. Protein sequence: CATQANLGQAVYGYTF.

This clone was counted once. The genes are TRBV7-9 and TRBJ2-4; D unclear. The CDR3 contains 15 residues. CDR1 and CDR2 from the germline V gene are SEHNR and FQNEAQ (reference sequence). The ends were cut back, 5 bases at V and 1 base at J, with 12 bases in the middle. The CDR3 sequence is CASSTGWSAKNIQYF. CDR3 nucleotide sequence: TGTGCCAGCAGCACTGGGTGGTCGGCCAAAAACATTCAGTACTTC.

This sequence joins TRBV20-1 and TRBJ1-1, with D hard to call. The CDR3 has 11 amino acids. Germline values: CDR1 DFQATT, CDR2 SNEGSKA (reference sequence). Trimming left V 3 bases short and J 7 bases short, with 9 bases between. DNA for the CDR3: TGCAGTGCTAGTACCGGGAGTGAAGCTTTCTTT. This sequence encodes CSASTGSEAFF.

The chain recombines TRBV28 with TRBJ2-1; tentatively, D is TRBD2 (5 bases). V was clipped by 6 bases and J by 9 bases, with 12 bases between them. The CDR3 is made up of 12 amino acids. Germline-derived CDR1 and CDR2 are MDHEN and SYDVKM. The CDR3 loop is CASSLRGTEQFF. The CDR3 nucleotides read TGTGCCAGCAGCCTCCGGGGAACTGAGCAGTTCTTC.

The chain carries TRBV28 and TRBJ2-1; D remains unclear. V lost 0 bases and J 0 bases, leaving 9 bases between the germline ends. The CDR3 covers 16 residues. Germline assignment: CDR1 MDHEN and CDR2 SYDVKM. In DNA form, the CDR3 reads TGTGCCAGCAGTTTATGGGCGCGGAGCTCCTACAATGAGCAGTTCTTC. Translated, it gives CASSLWARSSYNEQFF.

The CDR3: CTSSQWGVTGGVDGYTF. CDR3 nucleotide sequence: TGCACCAGCAGCCAATGGGGGGTGACAGGGGGAGTCGATGGCTACACCTTC. The chain links TRBV1 to TRBJ1-2; TRBD1 was called by the table and not checked on the DNA. TRBV1 is a pseudogene segment. The CDR3 contains 17 residues.

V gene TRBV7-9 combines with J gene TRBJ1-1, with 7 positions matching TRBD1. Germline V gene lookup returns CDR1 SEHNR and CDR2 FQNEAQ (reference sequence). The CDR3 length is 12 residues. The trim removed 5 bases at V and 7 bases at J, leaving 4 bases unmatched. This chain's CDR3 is CASSPRQGEAFF. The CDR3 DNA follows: TGTGCCAGCAGCCCGCGACAGGGTGAAGCTTTCTTT.

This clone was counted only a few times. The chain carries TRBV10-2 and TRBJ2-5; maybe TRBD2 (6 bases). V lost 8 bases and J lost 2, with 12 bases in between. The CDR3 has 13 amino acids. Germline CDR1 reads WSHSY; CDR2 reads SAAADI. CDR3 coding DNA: TGCGCCAGCGGGAGGAGCCTTCAAGAGACCCAGTACTTC. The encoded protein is CASGRSLQETQYF.

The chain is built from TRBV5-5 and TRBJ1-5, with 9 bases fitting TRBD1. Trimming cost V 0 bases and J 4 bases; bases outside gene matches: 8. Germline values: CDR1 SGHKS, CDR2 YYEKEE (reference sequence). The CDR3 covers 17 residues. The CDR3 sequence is CASSLAGTGSLNQPQHF. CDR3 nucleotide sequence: TGTGCCAGCAGCTTGGCCGGGACAGGGTCGTTGAATCAGCCCCAGCATTTT.

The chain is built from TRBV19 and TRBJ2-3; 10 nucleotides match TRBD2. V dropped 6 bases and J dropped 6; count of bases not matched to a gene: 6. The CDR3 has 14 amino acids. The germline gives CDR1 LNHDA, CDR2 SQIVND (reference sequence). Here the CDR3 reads CASSLSSGRDTQYF. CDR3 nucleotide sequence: TGTGCCAGTAGCTTGAGTAGCGGGAGGGATACGCAGTATTTT.

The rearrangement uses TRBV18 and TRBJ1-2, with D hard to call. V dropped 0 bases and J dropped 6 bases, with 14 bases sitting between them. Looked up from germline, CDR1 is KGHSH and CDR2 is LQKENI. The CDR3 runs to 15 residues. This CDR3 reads CASSPPSGRGNGYTF. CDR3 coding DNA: TGTGCCAGCTCACCACCCTCTGGCAGAGGAAATGGCTACACCTTC. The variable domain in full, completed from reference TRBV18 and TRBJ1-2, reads NAGVMQNPRHLVRRRGQEARLRCSPMKGHSHVYWYRQLPEEGLKFMVYLQKENIIDESGMPKERFSAEFPKEGPSILRIQQVVRGDSAAYFCASSPPSGRGNGYTFGSGTRLTVV.

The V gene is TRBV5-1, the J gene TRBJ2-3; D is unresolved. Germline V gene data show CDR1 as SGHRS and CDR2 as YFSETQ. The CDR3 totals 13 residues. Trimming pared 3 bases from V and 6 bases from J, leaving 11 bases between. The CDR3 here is CASSSVGLDTQYF. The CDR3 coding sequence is TGCGCCAGCAGCTCGGTTGGTTTGGATACGCAGTATTTT. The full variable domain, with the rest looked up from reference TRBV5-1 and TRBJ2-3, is KAGVTQTPRYLIKTRGQQVTLSCSPISGHRSVSWYQQTPGQGLQFLFEYFSETQRNKGNFPGRFSGRQFSNSRSEMNVSTLELGDSALYLCASSSVGLDTQYFGPGTRLTVL.

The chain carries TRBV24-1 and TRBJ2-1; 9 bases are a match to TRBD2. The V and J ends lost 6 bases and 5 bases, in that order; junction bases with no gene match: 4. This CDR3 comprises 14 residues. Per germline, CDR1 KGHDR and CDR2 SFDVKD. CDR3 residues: CATSRGRGDNEQFF. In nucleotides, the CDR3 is TGTGCCACCAGTCGCGGGAGGGGTGACAATGAGCAGTTCTTC.

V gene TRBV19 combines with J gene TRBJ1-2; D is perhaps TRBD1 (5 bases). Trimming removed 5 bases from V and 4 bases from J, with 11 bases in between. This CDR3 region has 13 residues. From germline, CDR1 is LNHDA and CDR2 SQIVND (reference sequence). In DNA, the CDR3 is TGTGCCAGTAGTGTTCTCGACAGCTATGGCTACACCTTC. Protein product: CASSVLDSYGYTF.

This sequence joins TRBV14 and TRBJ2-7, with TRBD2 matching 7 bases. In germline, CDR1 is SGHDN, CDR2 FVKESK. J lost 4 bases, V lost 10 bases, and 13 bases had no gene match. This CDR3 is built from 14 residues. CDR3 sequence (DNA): TGTGCCACCCCAACCCGGGAGGCAGCATACGAGCAGTACTTC. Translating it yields CATPTREAAYEQYF.

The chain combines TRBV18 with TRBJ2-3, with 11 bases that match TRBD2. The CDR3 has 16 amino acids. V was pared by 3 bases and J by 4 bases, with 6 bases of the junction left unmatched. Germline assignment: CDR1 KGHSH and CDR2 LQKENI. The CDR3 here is CASSPSLAGEADTQYF. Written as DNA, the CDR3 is TGTGCCAGCTCACCGTCACTAGCGGGAGAGGCAGATACGCAGTATTTT. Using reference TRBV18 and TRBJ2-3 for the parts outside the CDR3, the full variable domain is NAGVMQNPRHLVRRRGQEARLRCSPMKGHSHVYWYRQLPEEGLKFMVYLQKENIIDESGMPKERFSAEFPKEGPSILRIQQVVRGDSAAYFCASSPSLAGEADTQYFGPGTRLTVL.

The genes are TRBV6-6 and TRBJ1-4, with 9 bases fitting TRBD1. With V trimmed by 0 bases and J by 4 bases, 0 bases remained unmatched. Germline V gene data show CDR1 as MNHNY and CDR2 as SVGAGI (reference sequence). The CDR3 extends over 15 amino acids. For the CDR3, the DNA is TGTGCCAGCAGTTACTCGGGACAGGGTAATGAAAAACTGTTTTTT. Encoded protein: CASSYSGQGNEKLFF.

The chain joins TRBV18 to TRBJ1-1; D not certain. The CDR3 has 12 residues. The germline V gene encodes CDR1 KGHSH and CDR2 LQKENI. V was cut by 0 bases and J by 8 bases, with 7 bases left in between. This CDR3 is CASSPPGEEAFF. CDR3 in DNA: TGTGCCAGCTCACCACCCGGAGAAGAAGCTTTCTTT.

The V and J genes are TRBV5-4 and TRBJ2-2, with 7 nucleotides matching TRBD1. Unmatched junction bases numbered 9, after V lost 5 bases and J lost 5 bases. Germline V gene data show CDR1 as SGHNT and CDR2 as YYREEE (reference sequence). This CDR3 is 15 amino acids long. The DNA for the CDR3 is TGTGCCAGCAGGCCGAACAGGGGTCGGACCGGGGAGCTGTTTTTT. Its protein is CASRPNRGRTGELFF.

CDR3 sequence (DNA): TGCGCCAGCAGCCCGAACACGAACACTGAAGCTTTCTTT. This sequence encodes CASSPNTNTEAFF. The chain links TRBV4-1 to TRBJ1-1, with D hard to call. V shed 4 bases and J shed 1 base, with 7 bases lying between them. The CDR3 is 13 amino acids. Germline V gives CDR1 MGHRA, CDR2 YSYEKL.

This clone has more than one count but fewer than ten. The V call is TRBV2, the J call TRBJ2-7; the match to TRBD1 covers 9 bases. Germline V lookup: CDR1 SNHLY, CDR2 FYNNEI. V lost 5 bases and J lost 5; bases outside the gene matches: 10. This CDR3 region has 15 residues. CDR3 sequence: CASSPQGAKSNEQYF. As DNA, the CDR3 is TGTGCCAGCAGTCCACAGGGGGCCAAGTCGAACGAGCAGTACTTC. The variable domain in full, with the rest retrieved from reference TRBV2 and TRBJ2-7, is EPEVTQTPSHQVTQMGQEVILRCVPISNHLYFYWYRQILGQKVEFLVSFYNNEISEKSEIFDDQFSVERPDGSNFTLKIRSTKLEDSAMYFCASSPQGAKSNEQYFGPGTRLTVT.